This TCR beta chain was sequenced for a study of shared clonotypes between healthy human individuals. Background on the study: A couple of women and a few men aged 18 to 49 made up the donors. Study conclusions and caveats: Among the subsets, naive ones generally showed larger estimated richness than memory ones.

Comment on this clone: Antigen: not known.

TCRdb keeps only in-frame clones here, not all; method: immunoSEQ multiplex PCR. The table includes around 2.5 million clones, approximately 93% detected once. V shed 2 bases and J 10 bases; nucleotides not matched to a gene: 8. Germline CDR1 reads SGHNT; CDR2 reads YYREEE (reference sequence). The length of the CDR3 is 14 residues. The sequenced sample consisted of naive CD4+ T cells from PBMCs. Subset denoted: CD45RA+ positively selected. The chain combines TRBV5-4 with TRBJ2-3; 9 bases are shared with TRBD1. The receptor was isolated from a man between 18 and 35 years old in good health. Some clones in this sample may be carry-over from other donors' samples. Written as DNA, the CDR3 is TGTGCCAGCAGCTTCGGACAGGGGATATATCCGCAGTATTTT. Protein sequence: CASSFGQGIYPQYF. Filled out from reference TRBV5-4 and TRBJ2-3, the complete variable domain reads ETGVTQSPTHLIKTRGQQVTLRCSSQSGHNTVSWYQQALGQGPQFIFQYYREEENGRGNFPPRFSGLQFPNYSSELNVNALELDDSALYLCASSFGQGIYPQYFGPGTRLTVL.